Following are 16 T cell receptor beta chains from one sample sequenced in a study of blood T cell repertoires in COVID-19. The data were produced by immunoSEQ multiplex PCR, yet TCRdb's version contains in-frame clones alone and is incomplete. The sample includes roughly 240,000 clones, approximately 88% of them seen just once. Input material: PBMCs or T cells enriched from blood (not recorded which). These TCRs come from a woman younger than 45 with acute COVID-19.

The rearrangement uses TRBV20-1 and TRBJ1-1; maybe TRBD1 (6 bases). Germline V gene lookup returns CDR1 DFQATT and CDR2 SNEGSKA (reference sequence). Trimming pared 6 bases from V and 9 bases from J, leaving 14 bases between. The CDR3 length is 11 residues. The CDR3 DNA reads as TGCAGTGCAACTAACAGGGCCCAAGCTTTCTTT. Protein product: CSATNRAQAFF.

CDR3: CASSQRDRDKGYTF. The DNA of the CDR3 is TGCGCCAGCAGCCAACGCGACAGGGACAAAGGCTACACCTTC. V is TRBV4-3 and J is TRBJ1-2, with TRBD1 matching over 7 bases. V shed 2 bases and J 8 bases; nucleotides not matched to a gene: 8. This CDR3 is built from 14 residues. In germline, CDR1 is LGHNA, CDR2 YSLEER.

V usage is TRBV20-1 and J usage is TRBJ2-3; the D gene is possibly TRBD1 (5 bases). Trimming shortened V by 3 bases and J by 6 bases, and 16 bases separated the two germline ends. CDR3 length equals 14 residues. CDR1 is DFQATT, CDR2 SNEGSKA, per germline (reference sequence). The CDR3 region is CSASSLGARDTQYF. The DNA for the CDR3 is TGCAGTGCTAGTTCCTTAGGGGCCAGGGATACGCAGTATTTT.

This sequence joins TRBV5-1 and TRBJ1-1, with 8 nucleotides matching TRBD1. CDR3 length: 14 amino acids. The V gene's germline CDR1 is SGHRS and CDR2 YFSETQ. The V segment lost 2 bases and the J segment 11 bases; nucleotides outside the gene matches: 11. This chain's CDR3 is CASSFISVDRDAFF. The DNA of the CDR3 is TGCGCCAGCAGCTTCATTTCGGTGGACAGGGATGCTTTCTTT. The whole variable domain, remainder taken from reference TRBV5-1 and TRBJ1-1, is KAGVTQTPRYLIKTRGQQVTLSCSPISGHRSVSWYQQTPGQGLQFLFEYFSETQRNKGNFPGRFSGRQFSNSRSEMNVSTLELGDSALYLCASSFISVDRDAFFGQGTRLTVV.

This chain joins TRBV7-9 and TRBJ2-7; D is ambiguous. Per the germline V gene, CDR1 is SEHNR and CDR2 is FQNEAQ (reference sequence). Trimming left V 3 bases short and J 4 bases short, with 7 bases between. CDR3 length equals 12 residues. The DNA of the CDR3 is TGTGCCAGCAGCTTGTCTCGGTACGAGCAGTACTTC. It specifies CASSLSRYEQYF.

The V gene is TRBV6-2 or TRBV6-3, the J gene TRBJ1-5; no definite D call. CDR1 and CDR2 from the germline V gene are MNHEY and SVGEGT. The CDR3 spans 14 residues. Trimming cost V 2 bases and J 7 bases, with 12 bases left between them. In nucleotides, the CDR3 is TGTGCCAGCAGTTACCGATTCGCGAGGCAGCCCCAGCATTTT. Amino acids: CASSYRFARQPQHF.

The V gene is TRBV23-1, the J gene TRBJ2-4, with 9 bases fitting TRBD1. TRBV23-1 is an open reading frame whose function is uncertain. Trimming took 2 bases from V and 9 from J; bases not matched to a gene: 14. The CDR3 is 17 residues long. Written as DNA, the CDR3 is TGCGCCAGCAGTCAAGGAAAAGAACAGGGGGCCGGGGCCATTCAGTACTTC. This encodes CASSQGKEQGAGAIQYF.

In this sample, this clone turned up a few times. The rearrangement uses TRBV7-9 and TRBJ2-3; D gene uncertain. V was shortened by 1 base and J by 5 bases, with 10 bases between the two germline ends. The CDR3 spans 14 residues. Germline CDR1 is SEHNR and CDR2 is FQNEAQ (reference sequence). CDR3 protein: CASSLEELGDTQYF. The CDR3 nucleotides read TGTGCCAGCAGCTTAGAGGAGTTGGGAGATACGCAGTATTTT.

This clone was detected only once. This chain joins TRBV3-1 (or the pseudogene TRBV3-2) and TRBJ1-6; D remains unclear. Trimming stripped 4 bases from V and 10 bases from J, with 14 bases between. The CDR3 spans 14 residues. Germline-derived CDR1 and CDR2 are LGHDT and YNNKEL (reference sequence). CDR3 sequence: CASSPISPGSPLHF. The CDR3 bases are TGTGCCAGCAGCCCCATCAGCCCGGGATCACCCCTCCACTTT.

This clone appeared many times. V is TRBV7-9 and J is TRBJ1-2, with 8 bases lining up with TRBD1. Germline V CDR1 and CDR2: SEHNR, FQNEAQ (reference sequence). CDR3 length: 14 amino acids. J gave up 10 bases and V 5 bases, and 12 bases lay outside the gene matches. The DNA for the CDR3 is TGTGCCAGCAGCAAAGGGACAGGCGGTCGCACCTACACCTTC. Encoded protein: CASSKGTGGRTYTF.

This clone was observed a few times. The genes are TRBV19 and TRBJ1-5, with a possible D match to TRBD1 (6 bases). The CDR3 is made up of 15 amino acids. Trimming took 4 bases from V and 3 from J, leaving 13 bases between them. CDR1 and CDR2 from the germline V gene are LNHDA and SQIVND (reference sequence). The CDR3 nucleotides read TGTGCCAGTAGTAGGAACAGGGTCGACAATCAGCCCCAGCATTTT. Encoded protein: CASSRNRVDNQPQHF.

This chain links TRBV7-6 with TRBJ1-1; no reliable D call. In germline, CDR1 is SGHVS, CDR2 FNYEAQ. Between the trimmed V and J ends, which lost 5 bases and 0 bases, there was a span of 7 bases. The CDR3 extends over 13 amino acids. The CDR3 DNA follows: TGTGCCAGCAGCGCAGACATGAACACTGAAGCTTTCTTT. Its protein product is CASSADMNTEAFF. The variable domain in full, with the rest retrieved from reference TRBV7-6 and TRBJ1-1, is GAGVSQSPRYKVTKRGQDVALRCDPISGHVSLYWYRQALGQGPEFLTYFNYEAQQDKSGLPNDRFSAERPEGSISTLTIQRTEQRDSAMYRCASSADMNTEAFFGQGTRLTVV.

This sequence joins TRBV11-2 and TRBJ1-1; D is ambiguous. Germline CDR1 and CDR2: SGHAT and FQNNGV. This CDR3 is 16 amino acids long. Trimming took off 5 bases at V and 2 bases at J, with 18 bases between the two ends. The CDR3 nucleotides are TGTGCCAGCAGCCCAAGCGTGGCGAGGGCCAACACTGAAGCTTTCTTT. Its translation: CASSPSVARANTEAFF.

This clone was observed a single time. The CDR3 DNA reads as TGTGCCAGCACCGGGACAGGGGGTGACGAGCAGTACTTC. This translates into CASTGTGGDEQYF. V is TRBV19 and J is TRBJ2-7; 11 bases are a match to TRBD1. CDR1 LNHDA and CDR2 SQIVND come from the germline V gene (reference sequence). The CDR3 length is 13 residues. Trimming cost V 9 bases and J 5 bases; bases outside gene matches: 6.

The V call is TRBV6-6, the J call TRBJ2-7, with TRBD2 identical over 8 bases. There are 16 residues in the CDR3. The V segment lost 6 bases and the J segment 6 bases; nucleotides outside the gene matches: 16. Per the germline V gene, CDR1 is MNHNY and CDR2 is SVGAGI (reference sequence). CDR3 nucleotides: TGTGCCAGCAGCCCCCCGACCAACCGGGGGGGATTCGAGCAGTACTTC. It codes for CASSPPTNRGGFEQYF.

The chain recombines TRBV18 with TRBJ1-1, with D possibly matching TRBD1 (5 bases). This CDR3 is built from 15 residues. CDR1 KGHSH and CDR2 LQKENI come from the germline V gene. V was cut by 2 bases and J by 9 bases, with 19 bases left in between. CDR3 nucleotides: TGTGCCAGCTCACCAGCGAATTATCAGGGATCCCAAGCTTTCTTT. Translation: CASSPANYQGSQAFF. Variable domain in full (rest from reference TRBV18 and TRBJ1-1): NAGVMQNPRHLVRRRGQEARLRCSPMKGHSHVYWYRQLPEEGLKFMVYLQKENIIDESGMPKERFSAEFPKEGPSILRIQQVVRGDSAAYFCASSPANYQGSQAFFGQGTRLTVV.